This TCR beta chain was identified in a study of blood T cells in healthy people across ages. There are a few counts of this clonotype. A sample-barcoded 5' primer and a J-beta primer mix were used in a second PCR of about 7 to 12 cycles. Each of the cDNA molecules was tagged by a template-switch adaptor with 12 random nucleotides. TCRdb processed the 5' RACE reads anew with MiXCR; each CDR3 protein has one entry. The data show 800,000 or so distinct CDR3 sequences, 20% to 25% seen once. The germline V gene has CDR1 SQVTM and CDR2 ANQGSEA. The CDR3 length is 15 residues. Trimming pared 4 bases from V and 0 bases from J, leaving 15 bases between. The sample also formed part of further work on T cells of mothers and their children.

This clonotype originated in a boy younger than 18 in good health. This chain links TRBV29-1 with TRBJ1-2; D not resolved. Material: blood. CDR3 sequence: CSVGSNLLSNYGYTF. As DNA, the CDR3 is TGCAGCGTTGGGTCGAACCTACTGTCTAACTATGGCTACACCTTC.